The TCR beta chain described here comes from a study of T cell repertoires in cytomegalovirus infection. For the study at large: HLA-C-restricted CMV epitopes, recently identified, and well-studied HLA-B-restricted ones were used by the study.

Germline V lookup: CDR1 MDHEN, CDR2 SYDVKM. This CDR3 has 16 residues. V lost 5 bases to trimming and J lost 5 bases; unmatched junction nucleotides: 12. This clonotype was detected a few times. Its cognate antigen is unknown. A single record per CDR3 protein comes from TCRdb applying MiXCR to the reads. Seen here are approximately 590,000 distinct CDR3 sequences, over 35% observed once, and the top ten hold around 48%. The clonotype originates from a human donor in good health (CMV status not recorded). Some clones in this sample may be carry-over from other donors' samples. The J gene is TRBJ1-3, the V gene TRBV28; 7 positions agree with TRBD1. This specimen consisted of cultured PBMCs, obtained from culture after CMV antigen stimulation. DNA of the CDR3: TGTGCCAGCAGTCCCGCCACGACAGGGCCCCGAAACACCATATATTTT. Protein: CASSPATTGPRNTIYF.